This entry lists 16 T cell receptor beta chains sequenced from one sample in a study of cytomegalovirus exposure and HLA in healthy donors. The PCR had 60 Vbeta and 13 Jbeta primers. Assay used: immunoSEQ multiplex PCR; TCRdb lists only in-frame clones, some missing. This repertoire includes 120,000 to 150,000 clones. Specimen: PBMCs. The receptors were sampled from a woman aged 45-65 years in good health and CMV-seronegative.

The chain has TRBV9 and TRBJ2-3; 11 bases are a match to TRBD2. The CDR3 runs 16 residues. Trimming removed 0 bases from V and 4 bases from J; junction bases left unmatched: 4. Germline V lookup: CDR1 SGDLS, CDR2 YYNGEE. The CDR3: CASSVATSGTADTQYF. CDR3 nucleotides: TGTGCCAGCAGCGTAGCGACTAGCGGGACAGCAGATACGCAGTATTTT.

The chain carries TRBV27 and TRBJ1-1, with D maybe TRBD1 (6 bases). CDR1 is MNHEY and CDR2 is SMNVEV in the germline V gene (reference sequence). The ends were cut back, 3 bases at V and 1 base at J, with 9 bases in the middle. The CDR3 covers 14 residues. The CDR3: CASSLGATNTEAFF. In DNA form, the CDR3 reads TGTGCCAGCAGTTTGGGGGCTACGAACACTGAAGCTTTCTTT.

This rearrangement joins TRBV6-1 to TRBJ1-5; D ambiguous. CDR1 and CDR2 (germline): MNHNS, SASEGT. Trimming stripped 4 bases from V and 0 bases from J, with 10 bases between. CDR3 length equals 15 residues. CDR3 in DNA: TGTGCCAGCAGTGGGAGAGGGAATAGCAATCAGCCCCAGCATTTT. It is translated as CASSGRGNSNQPQHF.

The chain couples TRBV19 to TRBJ1-5; a possible D gene is TRBD1 (5 bases). Germline V lookup: CDR1 LNHDA, CDR2 SQIVND (reference sequence). The V and J ends lost 10 bases and 1 base respectively, with 11 bases between them. This CDR3 region has 13 residues. As DNA, the CDR3 is TGTGCCACCTCAGACAGAAGCAATCAGCCCCAGCATTTT. This gives the protein CATSDRSNQPQHF.

The V and J genes are TRBV6-1 and TRBJ2-7, with a weak D call TRBD2 (6 bases). This CDR3 has 14 amino acids. The V gene's germline CDR1 is MNHNS and CDR2 SASEGT. V lost 11 bases and J lost 3, with 20 bases in between. CDR3 bases: TGTGCCGTCAAGGGACTCACCTTGGACTACGAGCAGTACTTC. It specifies CAVKGLTLDYEQYF.

The chain links TRBV9 to TRBJ1-4; D not resolved. The CDR3 sequence is 15 residues long. Germline values: CDR1 SGDLS, CDR2 YYNGEE. Trimming cost V 0 bases and J 7 bases, with 13 bases left between them. The CDR3: CASSVGGLAGEKLFF. CDR3 DNA: TGTGCCAGCAGCGTAGGAGGCTTGGCCGGTGAAAAACTGTTTTTT.

CDR3 DNA: TGTGCCTACAAGGAGTCTGGAAACACCATATATTTT. Its protein product is CAYKESGNTIYF. The chain joins TRBV30 to TRBJ1-3; D not certain. The ends were cut back, 7 bases at V and 1 base at J, with 8 bases in the middle. The CDR3 extends over 12 amino acids. CDR1 is GTSNPN and CDR2 is SVGIG in the germline V gene (reference sequence).

The V and J genes are TRBV7-6 and TRBJ2-7, with D uncertain. CDR3 size: 12 residues. The ends were cut back, 5 bases at V and 4 bases at J, with 9 bases in the middle. The germline CDR1 and CDR2 sequences are SGHVS and FNYEAQ. The CDR3 region is CASSPLPYEQYF. The CDR3 DNA follows: TGTGCCAGCAGCCCCCTCCCTTACGAGCAGTACTTC.

The chain joins TRBV7-9 to TRBJ2-1; D uncertain. The V gene lost 0 bases and the J gene lost 7 bases, with 10 bases spanning the gap. From germline, CDR1 is SEHNR and CDR2 FQNEAQ (reference sequence). This CDR3 contains 14 residues. DNA of the CDR3: TGTGCCAGCAGCTTAGCGATTGGAGAAAATGAGCAGTTCTTC. Protein product: CASSLAIGENEQFF.

V gene TRBV9 combines with J gene TRBJ2-3; perhaps TRBD1 as D (5 bases). Trimming cost V 4 bases and J 4 bases, with 16 bases left between them. This CDR3 spans 15 amino acids. CDR1 is SGDLS, CDR2 YYNGEE, per germline. The CDR3 DNA reads as TGTGCCAGCAGCCCCAGGGATGGATTGGCAGATACGCAGTATTTT. Protein product: CASSPRDGLADTQYF.

The CDR3 DNA follows: TGTGCCAGCTCCGGGGAGATGGGGGGGGCTGAAGCTTTCTTT. Its translation: CASSGEMGGAEAFF. The rearrangement uses TRBV2 and TRBJ1-1, with D maybe TRBD1 (5 bases). The CDR3 is 14 residues long. The germline V and J ends were trimmed by 8 bases and 6 bases, with 19 bases remaining between them. CDR1 is SNHLY, CDR2 FYNNEI, per germline. Using reference TRBV2 and TRBJ1-1 for the parts outside the CDR3, the full variable domain is EPEVTQTPSHQVTQMGQEVILRCVPISNHLYFYWYRQILGQKVEFLVSFYNNEISEKSEIFDDQFSVERPDGSNFTLKIRSTKLEDSAMYFCASSGEMGGAEAFFGQGTRLTVV.

The rearrangement joins TRBV5-4 to TRBJ1-2, with D unresolved. CDR3 size: 13 residues. V dropped 0 bases and J dropped 8 bases, with 11 bases sitting between them. CDR1 and CDR2 (germline): SGHNT, YYREEE (reference sequence). The CDR3 DNA follows: TGTGCCAGCAGCTTGGGTGGGTCCGGGGGCTACACCTTC. The encoded protein is CASSLGGSGGYTF.

The chain links TRBV5-1 to TRBJ2-7, with TRBD1 matching over 9 bases. With 4 bases clipped from V and 5 bases from J, the junction kept 7 bases outside the gene matches. The CDR3 has 14 amino acids. Germline loops: CDR1 SGHRS, CDR2 YFSETQ. DNA of the CDR3: TGCGCCAGCAGCACCCAGGGGACAGGGAACGAGCAGTACTTC. Translation gives CASSTQGTGNEQYF.

This chain joins TRBV4-3 and TRBJ2-5, with D uncertain. Germline V gene lookup returns CDR1 LGHNA and CDR2 YSLEER. Trimming pared 1 base from V and 1 base from J, leaving 16 bases between. This CDR3 comprises 17 residues. The CDR3 DNA sequence: TGCGCCAGCAGCCAAGCTTATAGTAGTGAGGCCCAAGAGACCCAGTACTTC. Translating it yields CASSQAYSSEAQETQYF.

The chain recombines TRBV21-1 with TRBJ2-7; TRBD2 is the table's D call, not checked against the DNA. TRBV21-1 is tagged as a pseudogene. The CDR3 is made up of 16 amino acids. CDR3 coding DNA: TGTGCCAGCAGCAAAGCGGGGGGGCGCGGGTCCTACGAGCAGTACTTC. It codes for CASSKAGGRGSYEQYF.

The chain recombines TRBV25-1 with TRBJ1-2, with D possibly matching TRBD1 (6 bases). Trimming removed 6 bases from V and 4 bases from J, with 12 bases in between. The V gene's germline CDR1 is MGHDK and CDR2 SYGVNS. The CDR3 is made up of 13 amino acids. CDR3 in DNA: TGTGCCAGCAGAAAAGGACAGATCTATGGCTACACCTTC. Translating it yields CASRKGQIYGYTF.